These 15 T cell receptor beta chains came from one sample sequenced in a study of blood T cells in healthy people across ages. Through a sample-barcoded 5' primer and a J-beta primer mix, a second PCR was run for 7 to 11 cycles. TCRdb analysed the 5' RACE reads with MiXCR anew, one entry per CDR3 protein. In the table there are roughly 640,000 distinct CDR3 sequences, about 30% of which are singletons. Sequencing was carried out using blood. The source of these receptors is a woman aged 80 or over in good health.

There are many counts of this clonotype. This chain connects TRBV6-1 to TRBJ2-6; the match to TRBD1 covers 7 bases. The CDR3 is 17 amino acids. In germline, CDR1 is MNHNS, CDR2 SASEGT. The V and J ends lost 8 bases and 0 bases, in that order; junction bases with no gene match: 10. The CDR3 DNA is TGTGCCAGCGGGCCGGGACAGCGTTTCTCTGGGGCCAACGTCCTGACTTTC. Translated: CASGPGQRFSGANVLTF.

Ten or more counts support this clonotype. The chain couples TRBV11-2 to TRBJ2-5; 7 nucleotides agree with TRBD2. Per germline, CDR1 SGHAT and CDR2 FQNNGV. The V gene end was trimmed by 5 bases and the J gene end by 1 base; junction bases not matched to a gene: 4. This CDR3 has 14 residues. CDR3 bases: TGTGCCAGCAGCCTAAGCGGGGCCCAAGAGACCCAGTACTTC. Protein: CASSLSGAQETQYF.

A single count supports this clonotype. The chain couples TRBV4-2 to TRBJ2-7; D gene uncertain. The V gene's germline CDR1 is LGHNA and CDR2 YNFKEQ. This CDR3 comprises 12 residues. Trimming shortened V by 0 bases and J by 5 bases, and 5 bases separated the two germline ends. In DNA, the CDR3 is TGTGCCAGCAGCCAAGATAACCACGAGCAGTACTTC. Translation: CASSQDNHEQYF.

This clonotype was recorded at least ten times. This chain connects TRBV10-2 to TRBJ1-2; D gene uncertain. The CDR3 is 13 amino acids. The V gene lost 0 bases and the J gene lost 7 bases, with 9 bases spanning the gap. In germline, CDR1 is WSHSY, CDR2 SAAADI. The CDR3 DNA reads as TGCGCCAGCAGTGAGTCGGTGAGGGTTGGCTACACCTTC. Translated: CASSESVRVGYTF.

This clonotype appeared once. It may be a read error: a sequence one base away is much more abundant. The rearrangement uses TRBV15 and TRBJ2-5; D may match TRBD1 or TRBD2 (5 bases each). Trimming stripped 0 bases from V and 1 base from J, with 15 bases between. The CDR3 is 17 residues long. Germline V gives CDR1 LNHNV, CDR2 YYDKDF (reference sequence). DNA for the CDR3: TGTGCCACCAGCAGAGATCTGTCCCGGGGCCCCCAAGAGACCCAGTACTTC. This gives the protein CATSRDLSRGPQETQYF.

Many counts were recorded for this clonotype. The rearrangement links TRBV29-1 to TRBJ1-1; 7 positions agree with TRBD1. The CDR3 contains 13 residues. Germline V CDR1 and CDR2: SQVTM, ANQGSEA. The V segment lost 4 bases and the J segment 2 bases; nucleotides outside the gene matches: 4. The CDR3 nucleotides are TGCAGCGTTGCGGGACAGTATAACACTGAAGCTTTCTTT. Encoded protein: CSVAGQYNTEAFF.

This clonotype was detected once. This chain links TRBV7-2 with TRBJ2-3; 10 bases are shared with TRBD2. The CDR3 contains 15 residues. The V gene end was trimmed by 4 bases and the J gene end by 2 bases; junction bases not matched to a gene: 3. Germline CDR1 is SGHTA and CDR2 is FQGNSA. The CDR3: CASSSTSGNTDTQYF. In nucleotides, the CDR3 is TGTGCCAGCAGCTCTACTAGCGGGAACACAGATACGCAGTATTTT.

This clonotype was recorded many times. The chain couples TRBV7-8 to TRBJ2-5; 11 bases align to TRBD2. V was pared by 4 bases and J by 2 bases, with 3 bases of the junction left unmatched. Germline V gene sequence: CDR1 SGHVS, CDR2 FQNEAQ. CDR3 length equals 15 residues. The CDR3: CASSYLAGGQETQYF. In nucleotides, the CDR3 is TGTGCCAGCAGCTATCTAGCGGGGGGACAAGAGACCCAGTACTTC.

At least ten counts were recorded for this clonotype. The chain is built from TRBV29-1 and TRBJ2-7; perhaps TRBD1 as D (6 bases). This CDR3 region has 12 residues. Looked up from germline, CDR1 is SQVTM and CDR2 is ANQGSEA. V shed 3 bases and J shed 4 bases, with 10 bases lying between them. The CDR3 DNA is TGCAGCGTTGATGGGGGCGGGTACGAGCAGTACTTC. This gives the protein CSVDGGGYEQYF.

This clonotype was found many times. The V call is TRBV30, the J call TRBJ2-1; D gene unclear. V lost 2 bases, J lost 5 bases, and 4 bases lay in between. Germline assignment: CDR1 GTSNPN and CDR2 SVGIG (reference sequence). There are 11 residues in the CDR3. The CDR3 loop reads CAWSYNNEQFF. The CDR3 DNA is TGTGCCTGGAGTTATAACAATGAGCAGTTCTTC.

Notes on this clonotype: Likely a read error: the CDR3 ends without its conserved phenylalanine or tryptophan. V usage is TRBV20-1 and J usage is TRBJ1-2; a possible D gene is TRBD1 (6 bases). CDR1 and CDR2 from the germline V gene are DFQATT and SNEGSKA (reference sequence). CDR3 size: 15 residues. In DNA, the CDR3 is TGCAGTGCTAGACGCCATCGGGGGCGAGACTACGGCTACACCGTC. Translated: CSARRHRGRDYGYTV.

With respect to this clonotype: A read error is possible here, since a much larger clone lies one base away. The chain has TRBV5-1 and TRBJ2-3; the D is unclear. Germline CDR1 reads SGHRS; CDR2 reads YFSETQ. The CDR3 has 17 residues. Trimming removed 1 base at V and 1 base at J, with 16 bases between. The CDR3 loop is CASSLTSSIQRTDTQYF. The CDR3 DNA is TGCGCCAGCAGCTTGACTTCTAGTATCCAACGCACAGATACGCAGTATTTT. The variable domain in full, with the rest retrieved from reference TRBV5-1 and TRBJ2-3, is KAGVTQTPRYLIKTRGQQVTLSCSPISGHRSVSWYQQTPGQGLQFLFEYFSETQRNKGNFPGRFSGRQFSNSRSEMNVSTLELGDSALYLCASSLTSSIQRTDTQYFGPGTRLTVL.

Concerning this clonotype: A read error may be the cause here, since a much bigger clone is one base away. V usage is TRBV20-1 and J usage is TRBJ2-7, with D perhaps TRBD1 or TRBD2 (5 bases each). Germline CDR1 and CDR2: DFQATT and SNEGSKA (reference sequence). V dropped 3 bases and J dropped 5 bases, with 26 bases sitting between them. The CDR3 has 17 amino acids. The CDR3 nucleotides are TGCAGTGCTAGTCCTCCGCCGGGGATGCTGGGGCGCAACGAGCAGTACTTC. Translating gives CSASPPPGMLGRNEQYF.

As regards this clonotype: This clone may be a read error of a much larger clone one base away. The CDR3 loop is CASSLGTSGQGHTDTQYF. CDR3 DNA: TGTGCCAGCAGCTTAGGGACTAGCGGACAGGGGCACACAGATACGCAGTATTTT. The chain employs TRBV9 and TRBJ2-3; 11 nucleotides agree with TRBD2. Germline CDR1 SGDLS, CDR2 YYNGEE. This CDR3 region has 18 residues. V gave up 4 bases and J gave up 2 bases; unmatched junction bases: 12.

Points on this clonotype: Being one base from a much bigger clone, this may be a read error. The missing conserved phenylalanine or tryptophan at the end of this CDR3 makes a read error likely. The chain has TRBV2 and TRBJ2-5, with D hard to call. Trimming left V 6 bases short and J 9 bases short, with 17 bases between. CDR1 is SNHLY and CDR2 is FYNNEI in the germline V gene. This CDR3 contains 13 residues. The CDR3 loop reads CASRAGPRVAQYC. CDR3 bases: TGTGCCAGCAGAGCCGGGCCCCGAGTGGCCCAGTACTGC.